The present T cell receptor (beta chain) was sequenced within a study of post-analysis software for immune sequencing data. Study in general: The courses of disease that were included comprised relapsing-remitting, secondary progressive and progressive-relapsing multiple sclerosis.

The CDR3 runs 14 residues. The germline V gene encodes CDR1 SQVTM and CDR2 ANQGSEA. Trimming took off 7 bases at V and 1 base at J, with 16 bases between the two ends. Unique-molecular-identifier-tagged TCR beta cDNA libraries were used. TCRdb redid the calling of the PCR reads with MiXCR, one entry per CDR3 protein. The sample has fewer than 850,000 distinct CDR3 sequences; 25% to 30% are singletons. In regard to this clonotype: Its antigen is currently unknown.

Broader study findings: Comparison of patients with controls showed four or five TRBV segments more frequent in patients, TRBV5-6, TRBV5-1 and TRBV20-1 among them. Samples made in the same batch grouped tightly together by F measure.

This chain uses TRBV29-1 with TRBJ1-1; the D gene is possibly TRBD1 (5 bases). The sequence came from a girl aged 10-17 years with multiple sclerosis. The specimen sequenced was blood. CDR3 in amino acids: CSAEEGQQNTEAFF. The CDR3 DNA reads TGCAGCGCCGAGGAGGGGCAGCAGAACACTGAAGCTTTCTTT.